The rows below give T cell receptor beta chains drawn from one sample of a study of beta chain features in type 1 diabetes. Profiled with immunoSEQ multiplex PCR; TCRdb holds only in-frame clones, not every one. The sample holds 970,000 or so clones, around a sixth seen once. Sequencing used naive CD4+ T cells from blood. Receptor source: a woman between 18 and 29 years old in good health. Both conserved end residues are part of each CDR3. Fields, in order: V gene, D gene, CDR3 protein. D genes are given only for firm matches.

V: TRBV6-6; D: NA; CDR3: CASSYFDTQYF
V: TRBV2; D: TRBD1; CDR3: CASSDETGGFNEQFF
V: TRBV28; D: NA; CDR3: CASNLRGNRKKLFF
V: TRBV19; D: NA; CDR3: CASSGTTETQYF
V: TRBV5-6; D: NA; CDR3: CASQGPAVYNEQFF
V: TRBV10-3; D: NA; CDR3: CAIRDLTYNEQFF
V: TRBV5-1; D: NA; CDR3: CASSTLWGSEKGTDTQYF
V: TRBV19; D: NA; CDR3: CASSTGRGTTTDTQYF
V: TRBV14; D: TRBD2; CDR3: CASSQGWGTILYNEQFF
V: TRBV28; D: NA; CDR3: CASSSPSAGNTEAFF
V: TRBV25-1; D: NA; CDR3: CASSGATNEQFF
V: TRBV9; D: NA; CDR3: CASSAGGVSNQPQHF
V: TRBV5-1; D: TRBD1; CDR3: CASSFRTGAGGYTF
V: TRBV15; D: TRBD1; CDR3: CATSRGPGQGGNEQYF
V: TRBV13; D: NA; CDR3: CASSSSYRGTIYF
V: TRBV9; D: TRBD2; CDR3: CASSEGLAGGSTSTDTQYF
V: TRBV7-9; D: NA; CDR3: CASSLGTGAGTEAFF
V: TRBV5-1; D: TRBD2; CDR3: CASSKLAEPDTQYF
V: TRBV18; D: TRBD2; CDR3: CASSPRLAANTGELFF
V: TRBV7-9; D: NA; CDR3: CASSSPQGTGELFF
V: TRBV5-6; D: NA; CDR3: CASSFTGWSGYTF
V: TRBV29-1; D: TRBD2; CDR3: CSVEVLAGGNEQYF
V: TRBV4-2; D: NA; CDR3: CASSQAVSAGANVLTF
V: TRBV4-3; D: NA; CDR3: CASSQDPGDRTFTGELFF
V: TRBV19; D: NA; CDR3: CASSIGSTSGNTDTQYF
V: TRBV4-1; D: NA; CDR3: CASSQPLDTQYF
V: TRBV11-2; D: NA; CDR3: CASSLIIAAPYEQYF
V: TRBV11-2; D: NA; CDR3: CASSLRRSDTQYF
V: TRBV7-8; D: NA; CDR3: CASSSGLPYTDTQYF